The 32 T cell receptor beta chains reported below all come from one sample, sequenced in a study of long-term antiretroviral therapy in people with HIV. Samples were assayed with immunoSEQ v3.0 at survey level. Profiled with immunoSEQ multiplex PCR; TCRdb holds only in-frame clones, not every one. The data contain under 20,000 clones, 81% of them singletons. The sample was unsorted PBMCs, taken 0.3 years after starting antiretroviral therapy. The receptors stem from a man aged 18 to 29 with HIV.

The chain combines TRBV7-3 with TRBJ2-3; the D call may be TRBD1 or TRBD2 (6 bases each). The V gene's germline CDR1 is SGHTA and CDR2 FQGTGA. CDR3 size: 15 residues. The V end was cut by 2 bases, the J end by 5 bases, with 14 bases between. CDR3 in amino acids: CASSLRGPEVDTQYF. The CDR3 nucleotides are TGTGCCAGCAGCTTACGGGGGCCTGAAGTAGATACGCAGTATTTT.

The chain couples TRBV6-5 to TRBJ1-2, with 7 positions matching TRBD1. Looked up from germline, CDR1 is MNHEY and CDR2 is SVGAGI. The CDR3 is 14 residues long. Trimming removed 6 bases from V and 3 bases from J; junction bases left unmatched: 7. The CDR3 reads CASSPGQTYYGYTF. The CDR3 nucleotides read TGTGCCAGCAGCCCGGGACAGACTTACTATGGCTACACCTTC.

By share, this clone ranks as large. Additional DNA sequences in this sample encode the identical CDR3. This chain joins TRBV11-2 and TRBJ1-3, with 7 bases fitting TRBD1. The CDR3 has 15 amino acids. V was clipped by 0 bases and J by 3 bases; unmatched bases: 2. The germline V gene has CDR1 SGHAT and CDR2 FQNNGV. In nucleotides, the CDR3 is TGTGCCAGCAGCTTAGAGGGACAGCTTGGAAACACCATATATTTT. It translates to CASSLEGQLGNTIYF.

This rearrangement joins TRBV29-1 to TRBJ1-2; TRBD1 is a possible D gene (5 bases). The length of the CDR3 is 15 residues. Germline CDR1 reads SQVTM; CDR2 reads ANQGSEA. Trimming shortened V by 0 bases and J by 6 bases, and 17 bases separated the two germline ends. As DNA, the CDR3 is TGCAGCGTTGAAGATCTGACAGCGTTGATGAATGGCTACACCTTC. This codes for CSVEDLTALMNGYTF.

The rearrangement joins TRBV14 to TRBJ2-6; D gene uncertain. Per germline, CDR1 SGHDN and CDR2 FVKESK. This CDR3 region has 14 residues. V shed 1 base and J shed 4 bases, with 5 bases lying between them. This chain's CDR3 is CASSQGSGANVLTF. The CDR3 DNA follows: TGTGCCAGCAGCCAAGGGAGCGGGGCCAACGTCCTGACTTTC.

The chain joins TRBV6-5 to TRBJ2-2, with 10 bases lining up with TRBD1. The CDR3 length is 14 residues. V lost 6 bases and J lost 4; bases outside the gene matches: 2. The germline CDR1 and CDR2 sequences are MNHEY and SVGAGI. The CDR3 nucleotides read TGTGCCAGCAGGGACAGGGGGGGCACCGGGGAGCTGTTTTTT. This codes for CASRDRGGTGELFF.

This sequence joins TRBV6-1 and TRBJ1-4; D ambiguous. The germline gives CDR1 MNHNS, CDR2 SASEGT. This CDR3 is 15 amino acids long. The ends were cut back, 2 bases at V and 3 bases at J, with 10 bases in the middle. The CDR3 region is CASSEYGAANEKLFF. The DNA of the CDR3 is TGTGCCAGCAGTGAATACGGAGCGGCTAATGAAAAACTGTTTTTT.

The chain has TRBV18 and TRBJ1-5, with TRBD1 matching 10 bases. The V and J ends lost 6 bases and 5 bases, in that order; junction bases with no gene match: 4. The CDR3 runs 14 residues. Germline V gene lookup returns CDR1 KGHSH and CDR2 LQKENI. The CDR3 reads CASSPGTGDQPQHF. In nucleotides, the CDR3 is TGTGCCAGCTCGCCCGGGACAGGGGATCAGCCCCAGCATTTT.

This clone was observed a single time. The chain carries TRBV5-4 and TRBJ2-3, with D tentatively TRBD1 (5 bases). The CDR3 has 14 amino acids. The V gene's germline CDR1 is SGHNT and CDR2 YYREEE (reference sequence). Trimming pared 4 bases from V and 2 bases from J, leaving 11 bases between. In DNA form, the CDR3 reads TGTGCCAGCAGCCCCGGACACTCCACAGATACGCAGTATTTT. It codes for CASSPGHSTDTQYF. Full variable domain (missing parts from reference TRBV5-4 and TRBJ2-3): ETGVTQSPTHLIKTRGQQVTLRCSSQSGHNTVSWYQQALGQGPQFIFQYYREEENGRGNFPPRFSGLQFPNYSSELNVNALELDDSALYLCASSPGHSTDTQYFGPGTRLTVL.

The chain has TRBV28 and TRBJ1-2; D gene uncertain. The V gene's germline CDR1 is MDHEN and CDR2 SYDVKM. The germline V and J ends were trimmed by 2 bases and 7 bases, with 5 bases remaining between them. The CDR3 is made up of 11 amino acids. CDR3 DNA sequence: TGTGCCAGCAGTTTAGCGAGTGGCTACACCTTC. It specifies CASSLASGYTF.

This clone turned up a few times. This sequence joins TRBV27 and TRBJ2-3; D ambiguous. Germline values: CDR1 MNHEY, CDR2 SMNVEV (reference sequence). The CDR3 spans 15 residues. The V end was cut by 4 bases, the J end by 0 bases, with 11 bases between. This CDR3 reads CASSSPLDSTDTQYF. The CDR3 DNA is TGTGCCAGCAGTTCCCCGCTAGATAGCACAGATACGCAGTATTTT.

The chain links TRBV5-4 to TRBJ2-6, with 10 bases that match TRBD1. The CDR3 extends over 17 amino acids. In germline, CDR1 is SGHNT, CDR2 YYREEE (reference sequence). Trimming took 3 bases from V and 4 from J; bases not matched to a gene: 7. CDR3 sequence (DNA): TGTGCCAGCAGCTCGTTCGACAGGGGGCCCGGGGCCAACGTCCTGACTTTC. It codes for CASSSFDRGPGANVLTF.

V gene TRBV30 combines with J gene TRBJ1-5; 7 positions agree with TRBD1. The CDR3 contains 13 residues. Germline trimming cut 3 bases from V and 5 bases from J; bases unmatched to any gene: 4. Germline CDR1 GTSNPN, CDR2 SVGIG (reference sequence). This CDR3 is CAWSATGDQPQHF. For the CDR3, the DNA is TGTGCCTGGAGCGCTACAGGGGATCAGCCCCAGCATTTT. The entire variable domain, with the rest obtained from reference TRBV30 and TRBJ1-5, is as follows: SQTIHQWPATLVQPVGSPLSLECTVEGTSNPNLYWYRQAAGRGLQLLFYSVGIGQISSEVPQNLSASRPQDRQFILSSKKLLLSDSGFYLCAWSATGDQPQHFGDGTRLSIL.

This clone has more than one count but fewer than ten. The rearrangement links TRBV7-2 to TRBJ2-2; D gene uncertain. Deletions cut 3 bases from V and 8 bases from J, with 13 bases between. This CDR3 contains 14 residues. Germline-derived CDR1 and CDR2 are SGHTA and FQGNSA. The CDR3 spells CASSFSSGEGELFF. CDR3 sequence (DNA): TGTGCCAGCAGCTTCAGCTCCGGAGAGGGGGAGCTGTTTTTT.

This chain connects TRBV19 to TRBJ1-2; D is unclear. Looked up from germline, CDR1 is LNHDA and CDR2 is SQIVND (reference sequence). V lost 4 bases to trimming and J lost 4 bases, with 13 bases between them. CDR3 size: 14 residues. The CDR3 loop is CASSKNRDGYGYTF. CDR3 nucleotide sequence: TGTGCCAGTAGTAAGAACAGAGACGGCTATGGCTACACCTTC. The full variable domain, with the rest looked up from reference TRBV19 and TRBJ1-2, is DGGITQSPKYLFRKEGQNVTLSCEQNLNHDAMYWYRQDPGQGLRLIYYSQIVNDFQKGDIAEGYSVSREKKESFPLTVTSAQKNPTAFYLCASSKNRDGYGYTFGSGTRLTVV.

V is TRBV11-2 and J is TRBJ2-2; 9 nucleotides agree with TRBD1. Germline V gene data show CDR1 as SGHAT and CDR2 as FQNNGV. This CDR3 is 15 amino acids long. Germline trimming cut 4 bases from V and 4 bases from J; bases unmatched to any gene: 4. CDR3 bases: TGTGCCAGCAGCTGGACAGGGGTTGGCACCGGGGAGCTGTTTTTT. It codes for CASSWTGVGTGELFF.

This chain links TRBV27 with TRBJ1-5; a weak D match, TRBD1 (5 bases). Trimming took 0 bases from V and 4 from J, leaving 10 bases between them. The germline V gene has CDR1 MNHEY and CDR2 SMNVEV (reference sequence). The CDR3 is 15 residues long. The CDR3: CASSLSRRGNQPQHF. As DNA, the CDR3 is TGTGCCAGCAGTTTATCGAGGAGGGGTAATCAGCCCCAGCATTTT.

The CDR3 spells CASSFSSYNEQFF. The CDR3 bases are TGTGCCAGCAGTTTCAGCTCCTACAATGAGCAGTTCTTC. This chain uses TRBV28 with TRBJ2-1; no definite D call. Germline CDR1 is MDHEN and CDR2 is SYDVKM. The CDR3 runs to 13 residues. V dropped 3 bases and J dropped 0 bases, with 3 bases sitting between them.

Only a few counts were recorded for this clone. For the CDR3, the DNA is TGTGCCAGCAGCTTGGCGTACAGGGGGAATAACTATGGCTACACCTTC. It encodes CASSLAYRGNNYGYTF. This chain uses TRBV7-2 with TRBJ1-2, with 8 nucleotides matching TRBD1. V trimming: 3 bases; J trimming: 1 base; junction bases outside the gene matches: 7. In germline, CDR1 is SGHTA, CDR2 FQGNSA. CDR3 length: 16 residues.

This clone came up once. The chain carries TRBV4-1 and TRBJ2-3; TRBD2 matches at 11 bases. There are 15 residues in the CDR3. V trimming: 0 bases; J trimming: 8 bases; junction bases outside the gene matches: 4. CDR1 is MGHRA and CDR2 is YSYEKL in the germline V gene. The CDR3 region has the DNA TGCGCCAGCAGCCAAGAGCGGCTAGCGGGGGGTACGCAGTATTTT. Encoded protein: CASSQERLAGGTQYF.

V gene TRBV19 combines with J gene TRBJ2-1; a weak D match, TRBD2 (5 bases). The CDR3 is 16 amino acids. Looked up from germline, CDR1 is LNHDA and CDR2 is SQIVND (reference sequence). The germline V and J ends were trimmed by 3 bases and 7 bases, with 19 bases remaining between them. The CDR3 loop is CASSIWRPALGNEQFF. The CDR3 region has the DNA TGTGCCAGTAGTATTTGGAGGCCCGCATTGGGGAATGAGCAGTTCTTC.

The J gene is TRBJ2-3, the V gene TRBV7-3; 8 bases map to TRBD1. V was clipped by 5 bases and J by 2 bases; unmatched bases: 6. The CDR3 runs 15 residues. Germline V gene sequence: CDR1 SGHTA, CDR2 FQGTGA. CDR3 DNA: TGTGCCAGCAGCGTCGGACAGGGCTCCACAGATACGCAGTATTTT. Translated, it gives CASSVGQGSTDTQYF.

This chain joins TRBV18 and TRBJ2-3; D is unclear. The CDR3 has 13 amino acids. The germline gives CDR1 KGHSH, CDR2 LQKENI. Trimming shortened V by 3 bases and J by 3 bases, and 7 bases separated the two germline ends. The CDR3 reads CASSPSITDTQYF. CDR3 in DNA: TGTGCCAGCTCACCGTCCATTACAGATACGCAGTATTTT.

The rearrangement uses TRBV7-3 and TRBJ1-1, with D perhaps matching TRBD1 (5 bases). V was pared by 2 bases and J by 4 bases, with 11 bases between. Germline loops: CDR1 SGHTA, CDR2 FQGTGA. The CDR3 is 14 residues long. CDR3 DNA sequence: TGTGCCAGCAGCTTATCAGGGAGGGGCACTGAAGCTTTCTTT. This sequence encodes CASSLSGRGTEAFF.

This chain uses TRBV10-1 with TRBJ2-2; D tentatively fits TRBD1 or TRBD2 (5 bases each). This CDR3 has 15 amino acids. CDR1 is WNHNN and CDR2 is SYGVQD in the germline V gene (reference sequence). V was trimmed by 4 bases and J by 5 bases, leaving 14 bases between them. The CDR3 reads CASSVGNEGTGELFF. CDR3 bases: TGCGCCAGCAGTGTGGGTAACGAGGGGACCGGGGAGCTGTTTTTT.

This chain links TRBV5-1 with TRBJ1-1, with D possibly matching TRBD1 (5 bases). The CDR3 is 15 amino acids. In germline, CDR1 is SGHRS, CDR2 YFSETQ. V lost 0 bases to trimming and J lost 5 bases, with 14 bases between them. CDR3 protein: CASSLGQGSGTEAFF. The CDR3 coding sequence is TGCGCCAGCAGCTTGGGGCAGGGATCAGGAACTGAAGCTTTCTTT. The full variable domain, with the rest looked up from reference TRBV5-1 and TRBJ1-1, is KAGVTQTPRYLIKTRGQQVTLSCSPISGHRSVSWYQQTPGQGLQFLFEYFSETQRNKGNFPGRFSGRQFSNSRSEMNVSTLELGDSALYLCASSLGQGSGTEAFFGQGTRLTVV.

The chain uses TRBV7-6 and TRBJ2-6, with no clear D. Trimming shortened V by 2 bases and J by 3 bases, and 2 bases separated the two germline ends. Germline loops: CDR1 SGHVS, CDR2 FNYEAQ. The CDR3 is 13 amino acids. DNA of the CDR3: TGTGCCAGCAGCTTAAATGGGGCCAACGTCCTGACTTTC. Its translation is CASSLNGANVLTF.

The chain links TRBV18 to TRBJ2-5, with no clear D. CDR3 length: 13 amino acids. The V gene's germline CDR1 is KGHSH and CDR2 LQKENI. The germline V and J ends were trimmed by 1 base and 3 bases, with 6 bases remaining between them. The CDR3, as DNA: TGTGCCAGCTCACCACTCACGGAAGAGACCCAGTACTTC. Translating gives CASSPLTEETQYF.

This clone was detected a few times. V and J are TRBV2 and TRBJ1-1; no definite D call. Trimming shortened V by 6 bases and J by 4 bases, and 6 bases separated the two germline ends. The CDR3 is made up of 11 amino acids. CDR1 SNHLY and CDR2 FYNNEI come from the germline V gene. CDR3 sequence: CASRGFTEAFF. DNA of the CDR3: TGTGCCAGCAGGGGTTTCACTGAAGCTTTCTTT.

The V gene is TRBV7-9, the J gene TRBJ2-7; D remains ambiguous. CDR3 length: 13 amino acids. CDR1 is SEHNR, CDR2 FQNEAQ, per germline (reference sequence). The V and J ends lost 1 base and 3 bases respectively, with 7 bases between them. This CDR3 is CASSLGPNYEQYV. CDR3 DNA sequence: TGTGCCAGCAGCTTAGGGCCCAACTACGAGCAGTACGTC.

The V call is TRBV27, the J call TRBJ1-3; D ambiguous. This CDR3 has 15 residues. The V gene lost 0 bases and the J gene lost 3 bases, with 9 bases spanning the gap. Germline CDR1 reads MNHEY; CDR2 reads SMNVEV (reference sequence). The CDR3 DNA reads as TGTGCCAGCAGTTTATCCCGACATAGTGGAAACACCATATATTTT. Translation gives CASSLSRHSGNTIYF.

This chain uses TRBV11-2 with TRBJ1-3; the D gene is possibly TRBD1 (6 bases). V lost 1 base to trimming and J lost 2 bases, with 12 bases between them. The CDR3 consists of 16 residues. CDR1 SGHAT and CDR2 FQNNGV come from the germline V gene. CDR3 amino acids: CASSLGRGTTGNTIYF. The DNA for the CDR3 is TGTGCCAGCAGCTTAGGGAGGGGGACAACTGGAAACACCATATATTTT.